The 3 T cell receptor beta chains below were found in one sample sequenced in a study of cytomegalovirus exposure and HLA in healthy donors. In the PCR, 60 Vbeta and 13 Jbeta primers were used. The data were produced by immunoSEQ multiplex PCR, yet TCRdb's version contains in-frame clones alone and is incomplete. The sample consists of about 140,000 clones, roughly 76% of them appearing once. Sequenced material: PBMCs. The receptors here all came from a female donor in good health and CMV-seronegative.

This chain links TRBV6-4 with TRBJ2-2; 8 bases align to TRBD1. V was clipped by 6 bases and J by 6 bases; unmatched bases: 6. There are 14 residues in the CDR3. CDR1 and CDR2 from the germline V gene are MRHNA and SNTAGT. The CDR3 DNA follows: TGTGCCAGCAGAAAGGACAGGGCGGCCGGGGAGCTGTTTTTT. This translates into CASRKDRAAGELFF.

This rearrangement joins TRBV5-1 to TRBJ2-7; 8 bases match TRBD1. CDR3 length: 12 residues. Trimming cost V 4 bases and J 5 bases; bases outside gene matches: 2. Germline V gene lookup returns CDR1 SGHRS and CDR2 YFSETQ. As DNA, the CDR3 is TGCGCCAGCAGCCTGACAGGGGACGAGCAGTACTTC. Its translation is CASSLTGDEQYF.

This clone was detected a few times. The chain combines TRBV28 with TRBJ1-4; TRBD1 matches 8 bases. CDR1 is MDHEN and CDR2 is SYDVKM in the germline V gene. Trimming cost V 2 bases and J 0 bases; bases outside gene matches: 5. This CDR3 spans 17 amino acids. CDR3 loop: CASSLGGRGPTNEKLFF. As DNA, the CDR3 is TGTGCCAGCAGTTTAGGTGGCAGGGGGCCAACTAATGAAAAACTGTTTTTT.